This entry is about one T cell receptor (beta chain). Germline V lookup: CDR1 ENHRY, CDR2 SYGVKD. The junction had 8 bases not matched to a gene; V was cut back by 3 bases and J by 6 bases. This CDR3 contains 15 residues. This specimen belongs to a study of blood T cell repertoires in COVID-19. TCRdb keeps only in-frame clones here, not all; method: immunoSEQ multiplex PCR. In the table there are about 140,000 clones, more than 70% of which are singletons. The clonotype was recovered from a man aged 40-49 years with acute COVID-19. Input material: PBMCs or T cells enriched from blood (not recorded which). The chain couples TRBV10-3 to TRBJ1-2, with 9 bases lining up with TRBD1. The CDR3 here is CAISDYLDRGDGYTF. For the CDR3, the DNA is TGTGCCATCAGTGACTATTTGGACAGGGGCGATGGCTACACCTTC.